The clone carrying this TCR beta chain was counted once. An end of the junction differs from the germline gene, which may be a read error. Germline assignment: CDR1 SSHAT and CDR2 FNYEAQ (reference sequence). The CDR3 spans 14 residues. Enrollment of patients from Seattle took place during active infection, with longitudinal follow-up. This sample is drawn from a study of blood T cell repertoires in COVID-19. Study-level information: Whether acute or convalescent, the COVID-19 samples came from the United States, Italy and Spain. Nucleic acid was either cDNA or gDNA, and it came from T cells, B-cell-depleted T cells, or PBMCs.

As originally analysed: By means of reference gene primer amplification, nucleated cell counts were estimated. The data were produced by immunoSEQ multiplex PCR, yet TCRdb's version contains in-frame clones alone and is incomplete. That table furnishes V, J and clone size, whereas the DNA furnished D and trimming. Of around 330,000 clones in the sample, about nine tenths are singletons; the top ten hold 1.5% to 2%. This chain links TRBV7-7 with TRBJ1-2; 10 bases agree with TRBD1. The clonotype originates from a woman aged 25-40 years with COVID-19, enrolled during active disease. Material: peripheral blood. DNA of the CDR3: TGTGCCAGCAGCCCAGACCTGGGACAGGGGCCCTATGAATTC. Protein sequence: CASSPDLGQGPYEF.